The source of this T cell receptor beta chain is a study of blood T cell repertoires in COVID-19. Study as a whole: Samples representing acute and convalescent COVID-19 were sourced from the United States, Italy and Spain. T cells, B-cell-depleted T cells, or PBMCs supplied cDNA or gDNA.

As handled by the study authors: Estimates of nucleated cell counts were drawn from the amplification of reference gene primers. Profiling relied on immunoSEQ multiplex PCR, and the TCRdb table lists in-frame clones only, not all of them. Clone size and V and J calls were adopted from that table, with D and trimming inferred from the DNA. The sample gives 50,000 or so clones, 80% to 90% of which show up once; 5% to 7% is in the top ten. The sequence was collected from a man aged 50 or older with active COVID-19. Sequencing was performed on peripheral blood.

CDR3 coding DNA: TGTGCCAGCAGCTTAGGACCAGCGGAACAGCCCCAGCATTTT. Translating it yields CASSLGPAEQPQHF. The rearrangement joins TRBV7-8 to TRBJ1-5; D unresolved. Germline values: CDR1 SGHVS, CDR2 FQNEAQ. V lost 1 base and J 7 bases, leaving 11 bases between the germline ends. The CDR3 covers 14 residues.